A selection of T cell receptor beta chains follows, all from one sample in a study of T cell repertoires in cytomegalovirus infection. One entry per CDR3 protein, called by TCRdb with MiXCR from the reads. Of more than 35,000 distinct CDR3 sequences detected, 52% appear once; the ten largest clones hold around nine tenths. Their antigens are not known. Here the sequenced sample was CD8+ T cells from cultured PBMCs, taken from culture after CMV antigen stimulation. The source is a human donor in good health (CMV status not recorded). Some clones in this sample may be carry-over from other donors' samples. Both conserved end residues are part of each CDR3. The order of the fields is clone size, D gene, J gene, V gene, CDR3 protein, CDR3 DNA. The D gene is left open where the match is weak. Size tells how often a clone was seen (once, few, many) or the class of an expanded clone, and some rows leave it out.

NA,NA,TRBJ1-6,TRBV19,CASSITGENSPLHF,TGTGCCAGTAGTATCACCGGGGAAAATTCACCCCTCCACTTT
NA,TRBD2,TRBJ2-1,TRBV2,CASTPRGSGRLNEQFF,TGTGCCAGCACCCCCCGGGGTAGCGGGAGGTTGAATGAGCAGTTCTTC
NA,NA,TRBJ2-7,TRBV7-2,CASSPSGASYEQYF,TGTGCCAGCAGCCCGTCCGGAGCGTCCTACGAGCAGTACTTC
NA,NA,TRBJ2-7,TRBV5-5,CASSSPRGGPSEQYF,TGTGCCAGCAGCTCCCCCAGGGGGGGACCCTCCGAGCAGTACTTC
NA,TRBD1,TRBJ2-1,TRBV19,CASSGTEYNEQFF,TGTGCCAGTAGCGGGACAGAATACAATGAGCAGTTCTTC
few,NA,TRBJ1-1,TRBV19,CASRPRAGHLNTEAFF,TGTGCCAGTCGCCCTCGGGCGGGACATTTGAACACTGAAGCTTTCTTT
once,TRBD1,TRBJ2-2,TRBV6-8,CASSRADRDNTGELFF,TGTGCCAGCAGCCGCGCGGACAGGGACAACACCGGGGAGCTGTTTTTT
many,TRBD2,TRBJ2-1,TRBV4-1,CASSQGSGEGHEQFF,TGCGCCAGCAGCCAAGGATCGGGGGAGGGCCATGAGCAGTTCTTC
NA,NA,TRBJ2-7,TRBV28,CASSRREQYF,TGTGCCAGCTCCCGCAGGGAGCAGTACTTC
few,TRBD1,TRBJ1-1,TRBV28,CASSLQQGAPRTEAFF,TGTGCCAGCAGTTTGCAACAGGGGGCTCCGAGGACTGAAGCTTTCTTT
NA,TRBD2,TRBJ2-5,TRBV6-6,CASSYSKLAGGETQYF,TGTGCCAGCAGTTACTCGAAACTAGCGGGAGGGGAGACCCAGTACTTC
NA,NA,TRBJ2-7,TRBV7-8,CDSSLVRASSYEQYF,TGTGACAGCAGCTTAGTCAGGGCCAGCTCCTACGAGCAGTACTTC
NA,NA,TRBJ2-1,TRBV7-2,CASSLVPNSYNEQFF,TGTGCCAGCAGCTTAGTTCCAAACTCCTACAATGAGCAGTTCTTC
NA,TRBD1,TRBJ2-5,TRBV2,CASSEDYRGAETQYF,TGTGCCAGCAGTGAAGACTACAGGGGGGCAGAGACCCAGTACTTC
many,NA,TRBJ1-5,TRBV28,CASSTRTVYSNQPQHF,TGTGCCAGCAGTACCCGGACAGTTTATAGCAATCAGCCCCAGCATTTT
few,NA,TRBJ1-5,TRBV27,CASSGTSGRNQPQHF,TGTGCCAGCAGTGGAACCTCAGGACGGAATCAGCCCCAGCATTTT
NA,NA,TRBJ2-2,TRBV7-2,CANSSRDANTGELFF,TGTGCCAACAGCTCCAGGGACGCGAACACCGGGGAGCTGTTTTTT
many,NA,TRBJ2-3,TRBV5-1,CASSLSSDTQYF,TGCGCCAGCAGCTTGAGCTCAGATACGCAGTATTTT
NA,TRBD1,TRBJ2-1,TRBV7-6,CASRFSGQFDDEQFF,TGTGCCAGCAGATTTTCGGGACAGTTTGACGATGAGCAGTTCTTC
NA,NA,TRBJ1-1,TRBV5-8,CASSLGFRDTENTEAFF,TGTGCCAGCAGCTTGGGTTTTAGGGACACCGAGAACACTGAAGCTTTCTTT
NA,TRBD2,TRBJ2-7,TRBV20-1,CSARATTSARSYEQYF,TGCAGTGCTAGAGCAACTACTAGCGCACGCTCCTACGAGCAGTACTTC
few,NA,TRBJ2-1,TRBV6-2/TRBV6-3,CASGLYASYNEQFF,TGTGCCAGCGGCCTTTACGCCTCCTACAATGAGCAGTTCTTC
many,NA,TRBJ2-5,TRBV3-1,CASSQTAGRDQETQYF,TGTGCCAGCAGCCAAACCGCTGGACGGGACCAAGAGACCCAGTACTTC
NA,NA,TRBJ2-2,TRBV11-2,CASSLDSGGELFF,TGTGCCAGCAGCTTAGACTCCGGCGGGGAGCTGTTTTTT
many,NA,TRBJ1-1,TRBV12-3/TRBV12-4,CASRHLGGFPPAFF,TGTGCCAGCAGACACCTCGGCGGATTCCCCCCTGCTTTCTTT
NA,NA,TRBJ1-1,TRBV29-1,CSAERDTEAFF,TGCAGCGCCGAACGGGACACTGAAGCTTTCTTT
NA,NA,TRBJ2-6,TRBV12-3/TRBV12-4,CASSLGPPGANVLTF,TGTGCCAGCAGTTTAGGGCCCCCTGGGGCCAACGTCCTGACTTTC
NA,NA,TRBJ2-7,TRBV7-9,CASSAMTGQNAYEQYF,TGTGCCAGCAGCGCGATGACAGGACAAAACGCCTACGAGCAGTACTTC